The entry below gives a single TCR beta chain sequence along with its context. Its antigen is currently unknown. Profiled with immunoSEQ multiplex PCR; TCRdb holds only in-frame clones, not every one. The table includes 160,000 or so clones, approximately 91% detected once. These data are taken from a study of T cell responses to AZD1222 COVID-19 vaccine. General observations from the study: Repertoire sampling was restricted to post-peak T cell response timepoints.

CDR3 length: 14 amino acids. CDR1 is ENHRY and CDR2 is SYGVKD in the germline V gene. V shed 7 bases and J shed 5 bases, with 17 bases lying between them. The chain couples TRBV10-3 to TRBJ2-5; maybe TRBD2 (7 bases). This clonotype was obtained from an adult who received the AZD1222 COVID-19 vaccine. Sequences were derived from peripheral blood, sampled 28 days after the second AZD1222 dose. CDR3 amino acids: CAINSGGAGETQYF. The CDR3 coding sequence is TGTGCCATCAATTCGGGGGGCGCAGGGGAGACCCAGTACTTC.